These 28 T cell receptor beta chains came from one sample sequenced in a study of vaccination and CD4 T cells after COVID-19. At the Johns Hopkins FTIC core, DNA taken from cultured CD4+ T cells was sequenced by way of the Oncomine TCR Beta short-read assay. In TCRdb, the PCR reads were re-called with MiXCR into one record per CDR3 protein. The table records more than 15,000 distinct CDR3 sequences, around 40% of them present only once. Treatment noted: approximately 9-day PBMC culture with coronavirus spike peptide pools or control peptides (ViraFEST assay). What these receptors recognize is not known. The specimen comprised CD4+ T cells from blood, cultured in vitro, sampled before SARS-CoV-2 vaccination. Receptor source: a human donor who had recovered from COVID-19.

This rearrangement joins TRBV29-1 to TRBJ2-3; 10 bases match TRBD1. The CDR3 is 12 residues long. In germline, CDR1 is SQVTM, CDR2 ANQGSEA. J lost 3 bases, V lost 7 bases, and 1 base had no gene match. The DNA for the CDR3 is TGCAGCGGGGGACAGGGGACAGATACGCAGTATTTT. Residues: CSGGQGTDTQYF.

This clonotype was seen only once. The chain carries TRBV19 and TRBJ2-7; D possibly corresponds to TRBD1 (6 bases). Germline lookup yields CDR1 LNHDA and CDR2 SQIVND (reference sequence). The CDR3 has 14 amino acids. V was trimmed by 5 bases and J by 5 bases, leaving 16 bases between them. The CDR3 sequence: CASSAYRDSHEQYF. The CDR3 nucleotides are TGTGCCAGTAGTGCCTACAGGGATTCCCACGAGCAGTACTTC.

This chain uses TRBV20-1 with TRBJ1-2; no firm D call. V was trimmed by 3 bases and J by 1 base, leaving 9 bases between them. This CDR3 comprises 13 residues. CDR1 and CDR2 from the germline V gene are DFQATT and SNEGSKA (reference sequence). The CDR3 bases are TGCAGTGCTAGGGCCAGCCTTAACTATGGCTACACCTTC. Translation: CSARASLNYGYTF.

The V call is TRBV6-1, the J call TRBJ2-5; 11 bases align to TRBD2. The CDR3 length is 16 residues. Germline V CDR1 and CDR2: MNHNS, SASEGT. V gave up 3 bases and J gave up 3 bases; unmatched junction bases: 6. CDR3 DNA sequence: TGTGCCAGCAGTGACCCGGGGACTAGCGGAGAAGAGACCCAGTACTTC. It translates to CASSDPGTSGEETQYF.

The chain joins TRBV7-9 to TRBJ1-1, with D unclear. V lost 5 bases to trimming and J lost 5 bases, with 15 bases between them. The CDR3 totals 14 residues. Germline V gene lookup returns CDR1 SEHNR and CDR2 FQNEAQ (reference sequence). Here the CDR3 reads CASSTTSARTEAFF. The CDR3, as DNA: TGTGCCAGCAGCACAACCTCAGCGCGGACTGAAGCTTTCTTT.

A few counts support this clonotype. V and J are TRBV12-3 or TRBV12-4 and TRBJ1-5; D remains unclear. The length of the CDR3 is 13 residues. Deletions cut 7 bases from V and 2 bases from J, with 9 bases between. CDR3 sequence: CASTWSGNQPQHF. The CDR3 bases are TGTGCCAGCACGTGGAGTGGCAATCAGCCCCAGCATTTT.

This clonotype was found a few times. This chain uses TRBV7-8 with TRBJ2-1; D is perhaps TRBD1 or TRBD2 (5 bases each). The CDR3 is 15 amino acids. CDR1 is SGHVS, CDR2 FQNEAQ, per germline. Trimming pared 5 bases from V and 6 bases from J, leaving 17 bases between. The CDR3 region is CASSPRASGSNEQFF. The CDR3 bases are TGTGCCAGCAGCCCCCGCGCCTCAGGGAGCAATGAGCAGTTCTTC. The full variable domain, with the rest looked up from reference TRBV7-8 and TRBJ2-1, is GAGVSQSPRYKVAKRGQDVALRCDPISGHVSLFWYQQALGQGPEFLTYFQNEAQLDKSGLPSDRFFAERPEGSVSTLKIQRTQQEDSAVYLCASSPRASGSNEQFFGPGTRLTVL.

V usage is TRBV7-2 and J usage is TRBJ2-2, with 11 bases that match TRBD2. The germline V gene encodes CDR1 SGHTA and CDR2 FQGNSA. The V gene end was trimmed by 5 bases and the J gene end by 6 bases; junction bases not matched to a gene: 8. The CDR3 has 16 residues. Here the CDR3 DNA reads TGTGCCAGCAGCGACCACCCGGGACTAGCGGCCGGGGAGCTGTTTTTT. Protein: CASSDHPGLAAGELFF. The full variable domain, its missing parts supplied by reference TRBV7-2 and TRBJ2-2, is GAGVSQSPSNKVTEKGKDVELRCDPISGHTALYWYRQSLGQGLEFLIYFQGNSAPDKSGLPSDRFSAERTGGSVSTLTIQRTQQEDSAVYLCASSDHPGLAAGELFFGEGSRLTVL.

There are a few counts of this clonotype. The chain links TRBV2 to TRBJ1-1; 8 bases match TRBD1. V shed 7 bases, J shed 3 bases, and the junction held 4 bases outside the gene matches. CDR1 and CDR2 from the germline V gene are SNHLY and FYNNEI. There are 13 residues in the CDR3. Here the CDR3 DNA reads TGTGCCAGCAATCACAGGGGGGACACTGAAGCTTTCTTT. It encodes CASNHRGDTEAFF.

The CDR3 DNA is TGTGCCAGCAGCTTGTTCCAGGGGGCTGGTGAAAAACTGTTTTTT. As protein: CASSLFQGAGEKLFF. This chain joins TRBV7-2 and TRBJ1-4; 8 nucleotides align to TRBD1. V gave up 3 bases and J gave up 7 bases; unmatched junction bases: 7. This CDR3 has 15 amino acids. Germline CDR1 and CDR2: SGHTA and FQGNSA.

The chain employs TRBV20-1 and TRBJ2-5; 7 bases agree with TRBD2. J lost 5 bases, V lost 8 bases, and 14 bases had no gene match. The germline gives CDR1 DFQATT, CDR2 SNEGSKA (reference sequence). This CDR3 is 14 amino acids long. The CDR3 spells CSTGRGRAEETQYF. CDR3 in DNA: TGCAGTACAGGTCGGGGGAGGGCCGAGGAGACCCAGTACTTC.

V gene TRBV6-2 or TRBV6-3 combines with J gene TRBJ1-2; 7 positions match TRBD1. The J segment lost 1 base and the V segment lost 4 bases, leaving 6 bases of the junction unmatched. Per germline, CDR1 MNHEY and CDR2 SVGEGT. The CDR3 runs 15 residues. The CDR3 is CASSSVGQSNYGYTF. In DNA form, the CDR3 reads TGTGCCAGCAGTTCCGTGGGACAGAGTAACTATGGCTACACCTTC.

In its sample, this clonotype was seen a few times. The V call is TRBV6-2 or TRBV6-3, the J call TRBJ2-3, with 11 positions matching TRBD2. CDR1 is MNHEY, CDR2 SVGEGT, per germline. The CDR3 runs to 18 residues. The J segment lost 6 bases and the V segment lost 4 bases, leaving 15 bases of the junction unmatched. CDR3 in amino acids: CASSFRFDLAGGSDTQYF. In nucleotides, the CDR3 is TGTGCCAGCAGTTTCCGATTCGATCTAGCGGGGGGTTCGGATACGCAGTATTTT.

This chain connects TRBV20-1 to TRBJ2-5; 13 bases match TRBD2. From germline, CDR1 is DFQATT and CDR2 SNEGSKA (reference sequence). This CDR3 spans 17 amino acids. The trim removed 3 bases at V and 4 bases at J, leaving 11 bases unmatched. CDR3 residues: CSARWGTSGTSPETQYF. The CDR3 DNA reads TGCAGTGCTAGGTGGGGGACTAGCGGGACCTCCCCAGAGACCCAGTACTTC.

V gene TRBV20-1 combines with J gene TRBJ2-1, with 9 bases matching TRBD2. Germline CDR1 DFQATT, CDR2 SNEGSKA (reference sequence). V dropped 6 bases and J dropped 3; count of bases not matched to a gene: 15. The CDR3 has 17 residues. CDR3 sequence (DNA): TGCAGTGCCCCGTTCGTGGCGGGAGGGCCGGGCTACAATGAGCAGTTCTTC. Translating it yields CSAPFVAGGPGYNEQFF.

This clonotype was seen more than once but under ten times. The rearrangement joins TRBV7-2 to TRBJ1-1; the D gene is possibly TRBD1 (5 bases). From germline, CDR1 is SGHTA and CDR2 FQGNSA. V shed 4 bases and J shed 0 bases, with 9 bases lying between them. This CDR3 is 14 amino acids long. For the CDR3, the DNA is TGTGCCAGCAGCTCATGGGGGGTGAACACTGAAGCTTTCTTT. Protein: CASSSWGVNTEAFF.

The chain combines TRBV29-1 with TRBJ2-3; D not resolved. Germline V CDR1 and CDR2: SQVTM, ANQGSEA. CDR3 length: 12 amino acids. Trimming took 5 bases from V and 0 from J, leaving 6 bases between them. In DNA, the CDR3 is TGCAGCGTTCTGGGGAGCACAGATACGCAGTATTTT. As protein: CSVLGSTDTQYF.

The V and J genes are TRBV7-2 and TRBJ2-5, with 12 bases lining up with TRBD2. The CDR3 has 15 amino acids. The V gene end was trimmed by 3 bases and the J gene end by 5 bases; junction bases not matched to a gene: 4. Germline loops: CDR1 SGHTA, CDR2 FQGNSA. The DNA of the CDR3 is TGTGCCAGCAGCTTCTCTAGCGGGGGGGGTGAGACCCAGTACTTC. Its protein product is CASSFSSGGGETQYF.

This clonotype was found a few times. This rearrangement joins TRBV19 to TRBJ1-5; 7 bases line up with TRBD1. CDR3 length: 15 residues. V shed 4 bases, J shed 3 bases, and the junction held 6 bases outside the gene matches. Germline CDR1 is LNHDA and CDR2 is SQIVND (reference sequence). Here the CDR3 reads CASSSGGGLNQPQHF. The CDR3 nucleotides are TGTGCCAGTAGTAGTGGAGGGGGCCTCAATCAGCCCCAGCATTTT.

The rearrangement uses TRBV11-1 and TRBJ1-2; 7 bases line up with TRBD1. Germline assignment: CDR1 SGHAT and CDR2 FQDESV (reference sequence). CDR3 length: 14 amino acids. V was clipped by 5 bases and J by 6 bases; unmatched bases: 9. The CDR3 protein is CASSAYRDSHGYTF. Here the CDR3 DNA reads TGTGCCAGCAGCGCATACCGGGACAGTCATGGCTACACCTTC.

This clonotype was counted between two and nine times. The chain employs TRBV15 and TRBJ2-3, with TRBD1 identical over 7 bases. This CDR3 contains 15 residues. V shed 5 bases and J 1 base; nucleotides not matched to a gene: 6. Germline lookup yields CDR1 LNHNV and CDR2 YYDKDF (reference sequence). In DNA, the CDR3 is TGTGCCACCAGCGGGAGTACAGGGGGCACAGATACGCAGTATTTT. Its protein product is CATSGSTGGTDTQYF.

This clonotype came up a few times. The chain is built from TRBV15 and TRBJ1-2, with 8 bases aligning to TRBD1. The CDR3 has 15 amino acids. The V gene end was trimmed by 1 base and the J gene end by 5 bases; junction bases not matched to a gene: 6. Germline values: CDR1 LNHNV, CDR2 YYDKDF (reference sequence). The CDR3 region has the DNA TGTGCCACCAGCAGAGCGGGAGGGACAGGTTATGGCTACACCTTC. It encodes CATSRAGGTGYGYTF.

This chain connects TRBV30 to TRBJ1-2; D remains ambiguous. CDR1 is GTSNPN and CDR2 is SVGIG in the germline V gene (reference sequence). V was trimmed by 1 base and J by 4 bases, leaving 13 bases between them. This CDR3 is built from 14 residues. CDR3 DNA sequence: TGTGCCTGGAGTGGCAAAGCAGTTTTCTATGGCTACACCTTC. It codes for CAWSGKAVFYGYTF.

This clonotype was picked up a small number of times. V is TRBV7-8 and J is TRBJ1-2; D not resolved. V shed 3 bases and J shed 3 bases, with 14 bases lying between them. Germline CDR1 and CDR2: SGHVS and FQNEAQ. The CDR3 is 15 residues long. This CDR3 reads CASSLDGAGDYGYTF. The CDR3 DNA is TGTGCCAGCAGCTTGGACGGAGCAGGAGACTATGGCTACACCTTC. Variable domain in full (rest from reference TRBV7-8 and TRBJ1-2): GAGVSQSPRYKVAKRGQDVALRCDPISGHVSLFWYQQALGQGPEFLTYFQNEAQLDKSGLPSDRFFAERPEGSVSTLKIQRTQQEDSAVYLCASSLDGAGDYGYTFGSGTRLTVV.

The chain joins TRBV6-1 to TRBJ1-2; D is unresolved. Trimming left V 5 bases short and J 9 bases short, with 10 bases between. The CDR3 spans 11 residues. Germline CDR1 reads MNHNS; CDR2 reads SASEGT. The CDR3: CASSNSGSYTF. CDR3 in DNA: TGTGCCAGCAGTAACAGCGGTAGCTACACCTTC.

This clonotype was counted only a few times. V and J are TRBV12-3 or TRBV12-4 and TRBJ1-6; possibly TRBD1 for D (6 bases). This CDR3 region has 15 residues. Trimming left V 0 bases short and J 9 bases short, with 12 bases between. CDR3 bases: TGTGCCAGCAGTTTAGCGATGGGACACCTTTCACCCCTCCACTTT. Translated: CASSLAMGHLSPLHF.

CDR3: CASRDGGRTQYF. DNA of the CDR3: TGTGCCAGTAGGGACGGGGGGCGGACCCAGTACTTC. This rearrangement joins TRBV19 to TRBJ2-5, with a weak D call TRBD2 (7 bases). This CDR3 region has 12 residues. Trimming stripped 6 bases from V and 7 bases from J, with 12 bases between. Per the germline V gene, CDR1 is LNHDA and CDR2 is SQIVND (reference sequence).

This rearrangement joins TRBV18 to TRBJ1-5; TRBD1 is a possible D gene (5 bases). Germline loops: CDR1 KGHSH, CDR2 LQKENI. This CDR3 is built from 14 residues. Trimming took off 2 bases at V and 2 bases at J, with 7 bases between the two ends. The DNA of the CDR3 is TGTGCCAGCTCACCAGGGGGGGGCAATCAGCCCCAGCATTTT. Translation gives CASSPGGGNQPQHF.